Each of the 12 T cell receptor beta chains below was sequenced from the same sample in a study of blood T cell repertoires in COVID-19. Libraries were prepared by immunoSEQ multiplex PCR; TCRdb keeps only in-frame clonotypes and omits some of them. This table has some 450,000 clones, roughly 89% appearing once. The sequenced sample consisted of peripheral blood. These receptors originate from a young man with COVID-19, enrolled during active disease.

The DNA of the CDR3 is TGTGCCAGCAGCTTGACAGGGAACACGGTCTACACCTTC. Translated, it gives CASSLTGNTVYTF. The J gene is TRBJ1-2, the V gene TRBV7-8, with TRBD1 matching 7 bases. V shed 3 bases and J 10 bases; nucleotides not matched to a gene: 8. The CDR3 totals 13 residues. In germline, CDR1 is SGHVS, CDR2 FQNEAQ.

V is TRBV30 and J is TRBJ1-5; weak D call: TRBD1 (5 bases). V lost 0 bases to trimming and J lost 5 bases, with 8 bases between them. This CDR3 spans 13 amino acids. Per the germline V gene, CDR1 is GTSNPN and CDR2 is SVGIG (reference sequence). CDR3: CAWSVGRDQPQHF. CDR3 nucleotides: TGTGCCTGGAGTGTGGGCAGGGATCAGCCCCAGCATTTT.

The gene calls are TRBV3-1 (or the pseudogene TRBV3-2) and TRBJ2-7; 9 positions match TRBD1. Germline V gene data show CDR1 as LGHDT and CDR2 as YNNKEL (reference sequence). Trimming removed 6 bases from V and 4 bases from J; junction bases left unmatched: 7. The CDR3 totals 14 residues. CDR3 amino acids: CASSQSDRGYEQYF. The CDR3 bases are TGTGCCAGCAGTCAATCGGACAGGGGTTACGAGCAGTACTTC.

The V gene is TRBV2, the J gene TRBJ2-1; 16 nucleotides line up with TRBD2. Losses at the gene ends were 6 bases for V and 8 bases for J; bases not matched to a gene: 4. The germline V gene has CDR1 SNHLY and CDR2 FYNNEI. The CDR3 extends over 15 amino acids. The chain's CDR3 is CASRGTSGRGYEQFF. The CDR3 DNA follows: TGTGCCAGCAGGGGGACTAGCGGGAGGGGGTATGAGCAGTTCTTC.

This sequence joins TRBV6-6 and TRBJ1-3, with D perhaps TRBD1 (5 bases). The germline V gene has CDR1 MNHNY and CDR2 SVGAGI (reference sequence). Trimming stripped 4 bases from V and 0 bases from J, with 10 bases between. This CDR3 is 15 amino acids long. CDR3 amino acids: CASSWGDLSGNTIYF. CDR3 DNA: TGTGCCAGCAGTTGGGGGGACCTCTCTGGAAACACCATATATTTT.

The V and J genes are TRBV10-1 and TRBJ2-3, with D perhaps TRBD2 (5 bases). The CDR3 runs to 13 residues. The V and J ends lost 6 bases and 4 bases respectively, with 11 bases between them. Germline lookup yields CDR1 WNHNN and CDR2 SYGVQD (reference sequence). CDR3 sequence: CASSRTRADTQYF. Written as DNA, the CDR3 is TGCGCCAGCAGCCGCACGAGGGCAGATACGCAGTATTTT.

V and J are TRBV6-5 and TRBJ1-5; 7 positions agree with TRBD1. Germline V gene lookup returns CDR1 MNHEY and CDR2 SVGAGI. The V gene end was trimmed by 4 bases and the J gene end by 6 bases; junction bases not matched to a gene: 6. CDR3 size: 14 residues. Here the CDR3 DNA reads TGTGCCAGCAGTTTCGACAGGGCCGGTCAGCCCCAGCATTTT. The encoded protein is CASSFDRAGQPQHF.

This chain uses TRBV11-2 with TRBJ2-7; TRBD1 aligns across 9 bases. This CDR3 contains 15 residues. Unmatched junction bases numbered 6, after V lost 6 bases and J lost 0 bases. Germline V gene sequence: CDR1 SGHAT, CDR2 FQNNGV. CDR3: CASSLPGQGSYEQYF. In nucleotides, the CDR3 is TGTGCCAGCAGTCTTCCGGGACAGGGCTCCTACGAGCAGTACTTC. The variable domain in full, completed from reference TRBV11-2 and TRBJ2-7, reads EAGVAQSPRYKIIEKRQSVAFWCNPISGHATLYWYQQILGQGPKLLIQFQNNGVVDDSQLPKDRFSAERLKGVDSTLKIQPAKLEDSAVYLCASSLPGQGSYEQYFGPGTRLTVT.

V gene TRBV7-6 combines with J gene TRBJ2-7; D uncertain. V lost 5 bases to trimming and J lost 5 bases, with 10 bases between them. This CDR3 is 12 amino acids long. Germline values: CDR1 SGHVS, CDR2 FNYEAQ. CDR3 sequence reads: CASSPLSHEQYF. DNA of the CDR3: TGTGCCAGCAGCCCACTTAGTCACGAGCAGTACTTC.

As for this clone: Other nucleotide sequences in the sample specify the same CDR3. This chain uses TRBV2 with TRBJ2-1; a weak D match, TRBD1 (6 bases). The CDR3 length is 13 residues. Trimming left V 6 bases short and J 7 bases short, with 13 bases between. Germline V gene sequence: CDR1 SNHLY, CDR2 FYNNEI. In DNA, the CDR3 is TGTGCCAGCAGCGTTCAGGGGTTAAATGAGCAGTTCTTC. This codes for CASSVQGLNEQFF.

The V gene is TRBV12-3 or TRBV12-4, the J gene TRBJ1-1; perhaps TRBD1 as D (6 bases). The CDR3 length is 13 residues. The V gene lost 7 bases and the J gene lost 6 bases, with 15 bases spanning the gap. The CDR3 sequence: CASTMGGAAEAFF. The CDR3 DNA sequence: TGTGCCAGCACCATGGGGGGGGCGGCTGAAGCTTTCTTT.

This clone was detected only once. The chain joins TRBV5-1 to TRBJ2-3; 10 bases agree with TRBD2. V lost 8 bases to trimming and J lost 0 bases; unmatched junction nucleotides: 3. CDR1 is SGHRS, CDR2 YFSETQ, per germline. The CDR3 has 14 amino acids. CDR3 bases: TGCGCCAGTACTAGCGGGGCGAGCACAGATACGCAGTATTTT. Protein product: CASTSGASTDTQYF.